This paragraph covers one TCR beta chain sequence. This CDR3 spans 13 amino acids. V was clipped by 2 bases and J by 6 bases; unmatched bases: 1. CDR1 is SGDLS, CDR2 YYNGEE, per germline. Conversion of TCR transcripts into cDNA relied on 5'RACE template switching, which added a universal primer site and UMIs. From the 5' RACE reads, TCRdb called clonotypes with MiXCR, one entry per CDR3 protein. The table shows 50,000 to 75,000 distinct CDR3 sequences, with around 6.2% occurring only once. This specimen belongs to a study of T cells after yellow fever vaccination. The sequencing here drew on PBMCs, either bulk or a sorted T-cell subset (CD4+, CD8+, memory, or dextramer-sorted; not recorded which), taken on the day of the yellow fever booster vaccination. The source of this sequence is a man between 18 and 29 years old who received the YFV17D yellow fever vaccine. The V and J genes are TRBV9 and TRBJ1-2, with 10 bases lining up with TRBD1. CDR3 in DNA: TGTGCCAGCAGCGTGGGGACAGGGGATGGCTACACCTTC. Amino acids: CASSVGTGDGYTF.